This passage covers 5 T cell receptor beta chains from one sample sequenced in a study of beta chain features in type 1 diabetes. Expressed TCRB transcripts were sequenced because the entire RNA isolate underwent reverse transcription. Data came from immunoSEQ multiplex PCR; TCRdb stores just in-frame clones and leaves some out. This sample carries approximately 140,000 clones, around 7% of them seen once, and the ten largest clones take around 1.5%. The source material was central memory CD4+ T cells from blood. The receptors were sampled from a woman in her twenties or thirties in good health.

This clone has more than one count but fewer than ten. The chain carries TRBV28 and TRBJ2-2; 10 nucleotides match TRBD2. CDR1 and CDR2 (germline): MDHEN, SYDVKM. V was pared by 3 bases and J by 0 bases, with 10 bases of the junction left unmatched. The CDR3 extends over 19 amino acids. In DNA, the CDR3 is TGTGCCAGCAGTTTCATGAGTCTAGCGGGGGACGCGAACACCGGGGAGCTGTTTTTT. Protein sequence: CASSFMSLAGDANTGELFF.

This clone was seen only a few times. The chain couples TRBV11-1 to TRBJ2-7, with a weak D call TRBD1 (6 bases). Trimming pared 5 bases from V and 1 base from J, leaving 12 bases between. CDR1 SGHAT and CDR2 FQDESV come from the germline V gene (reference sequence). This CDR3 is built from 14 residues. The CDR3 DNA is TGTGCCAGCAGCCGCAGGGGCCGATCCTACGAGCAGTACTTC. Amino acids: CASSRRGRSYEQYF.

This clone was picked up a small number of times. The chain has TRBV7-8 and TRBJ2-7; no reliable D call. The CDR3 contains 14 residues. CDR1 and CDR2 from the germline V gene are SGHVS and FQNEAQ. With 3 bases removed from V and 0 bases from J, the gap between germline ends came to 9 bases. The CDR3 bases are TGTGCCAGCAGCTTCCGGAGAAACTCCTACGAGCAGTACTTC. It encodes CASSFRRNSYEQYF.

In its sample, this clone was seen many times. The chain employs TRBV19 and TRBJ2-1; weak D call: TRBD2 (6 bases). Trimming removed 5 bases at V and 4 bases at J, with 15 bases between. This CDR3 has 15 residues. CDR1 is LNHDA and CDR2 is SQIVND in the germline V gene (reference sequence). The CDR3: CASSFRDGGYNEQFF. The CDR3 DNA reads TGTGCCAGTAGTTTCCGGGACGGGGGATACAATGAGCAGTTCTTC.

In its sample, this clone was seen a few times. The J gene is TRBJ2-3, the V gene TRBV4-2, with 10 bases fitting TRBD2. The CDR3 runs to 14 residues. The germline V gene has CDR1 LGHNA and CDR2 YNFKEQ. The trim removed 6 bases at V and 1 base at J, leaving 1 base unmatched. CDR3 nucleotide sequence: TGTGCCAGCAGAGCGGGAGGGGGCACAGATACGCAGTATTTT. This encodes CASRAGGGTDTQYF.